This record concerns one T cell receptor beta chain sequence. This sample stems from a study of beta chain features in type 1 diabetes. The whole isolated RNA underwent reverse transcription, so sequencing captured expressed TCRB transcripts. Clones were read by immunoSEQ multiplex PCR, and TCRdb kept only the in-frame ones, dropping some. The sample lists roughly 400,000 clones; roughly 13% were seen once. V lost 4 bases to trimming and J lost 4 bases; unmatched junction nucleotides: 14. In germline, CDR1 is SQVTM, CDR2 ANQGSEA. CDR3 length: 16 amino acids. The receptor was isolated from a man aged 30 to 45 in good health. The sample taken for sequencing was naive CD4+ T cells from blood. The rearrangement uses TRBV29-1 and TRBJ1-2; 8 positions match TRBD1. CDR3 loop: CSVALGQAGAGYGYTF. CDR3 nucleotide sequence: TGCAGCGTTGCTTTGGGACAGGCCGGGGCTGGCTATGGCTACACCTTC.